This T cell receptor (beta chain) was profiled in a study of cytomegalovirus exposure and HLA in healthy donors. This clone was seen more than once but under ten times. Germline CDR1 is SGHRS and CDR2 is YFSETQ. The CDR3 loop spans 16 amino acids. V shed 4 bases, J shed 1 base, and the junction held 4 bases outside the gene matches. 13 Jbeta primers and 60 Vbeta primers were used for the PCR. Generated by immunoSEQ multiplex PCR, the TCRdb table keeps only in-frame clones and is missing some. The sample contains fewer than 200,000 clones, 82% of which appear only once. This chain uses TRBV5-1 with TRBJ1-4; 10 positions match TRBD1. Sequenced material: PBMCs. This sequence originates from a girl aged 2 to 9 in good health and CMV-seropositive. The CDR3 spells CASSRGQGRTNEKLFF. CDR3 nucleotide sequence: TGCGCCAGCAGCCGGGGACAGGGGAGAACTAATGAAAAACTGTTTTTT.